This note documents a single T cell receptor (beta chain) sequence. The specificity of this receptor is unknown. Base qualities are missing; no much larger clone stands one base away. The CDR3 regions of human TCRbeta chains were subjected to immunosequencing. On the authors' methods: TCRs in the repertoires were compared against a reference library of SARS-CoV-2-specific TCRs that had been generated with the MIRA antigen-specificity platform. Breadth was defined as the fraction of unique TCRs that were SARS-CoV-2-associated. Depth was defined as the fraction of total T cells that were SARS-CoV-2-associated. Using the MIRA data, every spike-specific TCR was mapped to the spike region that the TCR reacted to and assigned to either a CD4 or a CD8 class. Log10-transformed breadth and depth values were compared by one-way ANOVA with Sidak's multiple comparisons tests. The source is immuneACCESS, and TCRdb retained only in-frame sequences with V and J called. Part of the clones is not carried over; for the studies checked, unresolved V genes explain less than half of this, and the remainder is unexplained. From that table come the V and J calls and clone size; the DNA was used to work out D and trimming. Recorded for this sample are 150,000 or so clones; 85% to 90% of them occurred a single time. The ten largest clones take up around 5.2% of the sample.

This sample is part of a study of T cell responses to AZD1222 COVID-19 vaccine (dated by TCRdb to the early 2020s). For the wider study: AZD1222 recipients given second doses at about 4 weeks or at about 12 weeks were pooled, since spike-specific TCR depth and breadth were not found to differ between the two schedules. A total of 233 trial participants underwent TCR sequencing, of whom about 200 had received two doses of AZD1222 and some 26 had received two doses of the MenACWY control vaccine. Trial participants were enrolled by age into subgroups of 18-55, 56-69 and 70-plus years, and roughly 160, 29 and 62 TCR-sequenced participants, respectively, were included in these subgroups.

Trimming leaves V shorter by 8 bases and J shorter by 3 bases, with the junction holding 8 bases beyond the gene matches. The CDR3 has 14 amino acids, counting the end cysteine and phenylalanine. Just CDR3 DNA is preserved here, 42 bases in frame from base 1. CDR1 and CDR2, looked up from the germline V gene, are SGHTA and FQGNSA. Points the paper makes about the study in general: Participants were mostly white British, with more females than males. The authors suggested clonal diversity may have been underestimated. Because no day 14 peak-response samples were available, the repertoires could be characterized only after the peak T cell response. Epitopes outside the regions mutated in the B.1.351 and B.1.1.7 variants were reportedly recognized by nearly half of the unique spike-specific TCRs. Only a handful of AZD1222 recipients were SARS-CoV-2 seropositive at baseline, limiting conclusions about previously exposed vaccinees. The whole spike protein was spanned by vaccine-associated CD4 TCRs, and dominant responses were seen in regions 160-218 and 743-854. After two AZD1222 doses, spike-specific TCR breadth and depth were significantly higher than at day 0 and than in MenACWY recipients. In the small 56-69-year group, the increase in depth fell short of significance, most likely because of low power.

The time point tag for this specimen amounts to: baseline before first vaccination. Vaccinee samples were obtained from the UK trials COV001 and COV002, which included a single-blind randomized controlled phase 2/3 trial of AZD1222 (ChAdOx1 nCoV-19) in healthy adults. Trial participant PBMC samples were collected at day 0 and day 28 after the second dose for TCRbeta chain sequencing. This specimen was peripheral blood, taken on day 0 of AZD1222 vaccination. The TCR was taken from an adult in good health. The chain joins TRBV7-2 to TRBJ1-2; 8 central bases correspond to TRBD1. The nucleotides are TGTGCCAGCCTTACTGGACAGGGCGACTATGGCTACACCTTC. Its protein product is CASLTGQGDYGYTF.